The T cell receptor (beta chain) under discussion was sequenced for a study of blood T cell repertoires in COVID-19 (dated by TCRdb to about 2020). For context, the study as a whole: Collaborator samples came from the United States, Italy and Spain and covered acute and convalescent phases of COVID-19. The material from the prospective study consisted of cDNA or gDNA derived from T cells, B-cell-depleted T cells, or PBMCs. Sample metadata almost always included a de-identified subject ID, COVID-19 status, age in years and sex. Where HLA class I and class II types were available, the types were taken from metadata supplied by the sample provider, not from assay-based typing. The samples were drawn from the first 160 participants of the ongoing ImmuneRACE study and from 1,254 subjects provided by 6 global collaborators. A freely available public database, intended as a resource for researchers studying the immune response to SARS-CoV-2, is where the repertoires were released. Subjects who had been exposed to COVID-19, were actively infected with it, or had recovered from it provided the deeply sampled blood TCRbeta repertoires that made up the dataset.

The immunoSEQ Assay, a bias-controlled multiplex PCR, was used to amplify TCRbeta CDR3 regions from genomic DNA. In the paper's pipeline: The number of nucleated cells in each sample was estimated by amplification of reference gene primers within the assay. To quantify the absolute abundance of each unique TCRbeta CDR3 rearrangement, sequence reads were collapsed and filtered. For each sample, productive Simpson clonality was calculated as the square root of Simpson's diversity index over productive rearrangements. TCRdb holds this immuneACCESS table with in-frame rearrangements only. Some clones are missing; in checked studies, unresolved V genes explain under half, and the rest has no known cause. D and trimming were read from the DNA, whereas the V and J calls and clone size are those reported in that table. The sample yields some 200,000 clones; 65% to 90% were counted once. Of the sample, under 2.5% falls within the top ten clones.

One collaborating source in Seattle enrolled patients during active infection and followed them longitudinally through the course of disease. The collaborating institutions used their own protocols to collect whole blood in K2EDTA tubes. For TCRbeta analysis, collaborators shipped samples as frozen whole blood, isolated PBMCs, or DNA extracted from either of those sample types. Here is what the overall study found, with its caveats: How much clinical and demographic metadata was included differed by source and by participant, and the metadata was provided uncurated.

With regard to this clone: Its antigen target is currently unknown. No much larger clone exists at a distance of one base, and base qualities are not known.

This clonotype was obtained from a woman aged 70-85 years with COVID-19, enrolled during active disease. Sequencing input: peripheral blood.

The sequence in DNA is TGCAGTGCTTACAGGGGCGAGACCCAGTACTTC. This yields the protein CSAYRGETQYF. Recombination connected TRBV20-1 to TRBJ2-5, with TRBD1 identical over 7 junction bases. The germline V gene (reference sequence) provides CDR1 DFQATT and CDR2 SNEGSKA. Unmatched junction bases come to 2, with V trimmed by 5 bases and J by 5 bases. The CDR3, from cysteine to phenylalanine, totals 11 residues. The only DNA kept is the CDR3, 33 bases in frame from the first base.